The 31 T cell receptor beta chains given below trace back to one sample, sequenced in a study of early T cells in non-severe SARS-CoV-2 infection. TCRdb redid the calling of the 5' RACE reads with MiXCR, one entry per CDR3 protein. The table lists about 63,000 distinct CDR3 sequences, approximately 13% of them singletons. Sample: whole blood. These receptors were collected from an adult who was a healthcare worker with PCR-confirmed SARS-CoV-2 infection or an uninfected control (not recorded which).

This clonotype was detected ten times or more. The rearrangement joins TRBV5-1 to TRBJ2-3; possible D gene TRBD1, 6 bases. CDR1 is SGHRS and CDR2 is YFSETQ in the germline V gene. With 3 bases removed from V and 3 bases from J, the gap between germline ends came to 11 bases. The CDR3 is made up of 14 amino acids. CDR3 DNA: TGCGCCAGCAGCTCCGGACAGTCAACAGATACGCAGTATTTT. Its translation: CASSSGQSTDTQYF.

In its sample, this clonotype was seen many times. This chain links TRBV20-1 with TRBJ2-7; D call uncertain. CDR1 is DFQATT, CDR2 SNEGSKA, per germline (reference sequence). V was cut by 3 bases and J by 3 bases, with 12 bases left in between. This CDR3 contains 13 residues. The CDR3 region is CSASHMADYEQYF. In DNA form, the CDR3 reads TGCAGTGCTAGTCATATGGCAGACTACGAGCAGTACTTC.

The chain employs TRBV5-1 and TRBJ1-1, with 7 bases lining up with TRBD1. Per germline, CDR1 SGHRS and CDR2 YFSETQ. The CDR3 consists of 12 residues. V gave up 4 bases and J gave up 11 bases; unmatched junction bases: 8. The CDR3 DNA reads TGCGCCAGCAGCCTCGACAGGGTTGGGGCTTTCTTT. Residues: CASSLDRVGAFF.

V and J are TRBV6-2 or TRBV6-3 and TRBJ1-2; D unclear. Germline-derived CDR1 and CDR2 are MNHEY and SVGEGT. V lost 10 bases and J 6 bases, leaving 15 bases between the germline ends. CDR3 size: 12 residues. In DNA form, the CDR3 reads TGTGCCACCAACCCCAGGACCAATGGCTACACCTTC. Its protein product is CATNPRTNGYTF.

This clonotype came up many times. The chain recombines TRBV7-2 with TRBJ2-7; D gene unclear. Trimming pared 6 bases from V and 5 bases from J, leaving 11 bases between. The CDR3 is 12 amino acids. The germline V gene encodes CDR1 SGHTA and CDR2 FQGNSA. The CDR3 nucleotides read TGTGCCAGCAGTCCCGCCAGCCACGAGCAGTACTTC. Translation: CASSPASHEQYF. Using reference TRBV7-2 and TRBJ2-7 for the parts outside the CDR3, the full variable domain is GAGVSQSPSNKVTEKGKDVELRCDPISGHTALYWYRQSLGQGLEFLIYFQGNSAPDKSGLPSDRFSAERTGGSVSTLTIQRTQQEDSAVYLCASSPASHEQYFGPGTRLTVT.

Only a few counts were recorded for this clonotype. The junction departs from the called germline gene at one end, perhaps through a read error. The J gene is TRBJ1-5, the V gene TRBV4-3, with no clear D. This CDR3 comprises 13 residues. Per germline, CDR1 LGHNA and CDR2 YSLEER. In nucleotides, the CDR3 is TGCGCCAGCAACCAACACAACCCACAGCCCCAGCATTTT. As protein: CASNQHNPQPQHF.

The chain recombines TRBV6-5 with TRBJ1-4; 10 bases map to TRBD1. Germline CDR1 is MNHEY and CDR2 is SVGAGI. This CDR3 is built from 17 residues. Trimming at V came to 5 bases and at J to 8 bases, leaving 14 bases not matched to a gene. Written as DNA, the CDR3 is TGTGCCAGCAGTGCCGGGACAGGGGTTGGGGCCGGGGAAAAACTGTTTTTT. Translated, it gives CASSAGTGVGAGEKLFF.

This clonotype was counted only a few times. The DNA of the CDR3 is TGTGCCAGCAGTTATGACAACTCTGGGGCCAACGTCCTGACTTTC. This encodes CASSYDNSGANVLTF. V and J are TRBV6-5 and TRBJ2-6; D remains ambiguous. Trimming left V 3 bases short and J 0 bases short, with 6 bases between. The germline V gene encodes CDR1 MNHEY and CDR2 SVGAGI. The CDR3 runs to 15 residues.

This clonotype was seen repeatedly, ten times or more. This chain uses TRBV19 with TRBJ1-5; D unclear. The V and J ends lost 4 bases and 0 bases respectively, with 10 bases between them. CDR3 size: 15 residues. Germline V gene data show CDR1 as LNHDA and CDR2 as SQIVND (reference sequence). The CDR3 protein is CASSSPSGSNQPQHF. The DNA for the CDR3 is TGTGCCAGTAGTAGCCCCTCCGGTAGCAATCAGCCCCAGCATTTT. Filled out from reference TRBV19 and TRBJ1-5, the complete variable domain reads DGGITQSPKYLFRKEGQNVTLSCEQNLNHDAMYWYRQDPGQGLRLIYYSQIVNDFQKGDIAEGYSVSREKKESFPLTVTSAQKNPTAFYLCASSSPSGSNQPQHFGDGTRLSIL.

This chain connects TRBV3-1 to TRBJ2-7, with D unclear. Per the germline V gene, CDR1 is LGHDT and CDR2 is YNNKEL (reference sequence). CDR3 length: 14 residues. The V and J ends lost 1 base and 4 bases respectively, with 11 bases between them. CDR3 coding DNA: TGTGCCAGCAGCCAAGGTCCAGAAATATACGAGCAGTACTTC. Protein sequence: CASSQGPEIYEQYF.

The CDR3 reads CASSRVGSGANVLTF. DNA for the CDR3: TGTGCCAGCAGCCGTGTGGGCTCTGGGGCCAACGTCCTGACTTTC. The V and J genes are TRBV7-9 and TRBJ2-6; D remains unclear. Between the trimmed V and J ends, which lost 5 bases and 0 bases, there was a span of 8 bases. The germline V gene encodes CDR1 SEHNR and CDR2 FQNEAQ (reference sequence). There are 15 residues in the CDR3. Combining the CDR3 with reference TRBV7-9 and TRBJ2-6 gives the whole variable domain DTGVSQNPRHKITKRGQNVTFRCDPISEHNRLYWYRQTLGQGPEFLTYFQNEAQLEKSRLLSDRFSAERPKGSFSTLEIQRTEQGDSAMYLCASSRVGSGANVLTFGAGSRLTVL.

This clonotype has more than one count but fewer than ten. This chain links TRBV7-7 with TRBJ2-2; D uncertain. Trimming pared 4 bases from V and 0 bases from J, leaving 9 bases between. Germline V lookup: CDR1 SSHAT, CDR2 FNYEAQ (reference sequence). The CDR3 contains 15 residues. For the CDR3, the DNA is TGTGCCAGCAGCTCGAACCAGGCGAACACCGGGGAGCTGTTTTTT. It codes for CASSSNQANTGELFF.

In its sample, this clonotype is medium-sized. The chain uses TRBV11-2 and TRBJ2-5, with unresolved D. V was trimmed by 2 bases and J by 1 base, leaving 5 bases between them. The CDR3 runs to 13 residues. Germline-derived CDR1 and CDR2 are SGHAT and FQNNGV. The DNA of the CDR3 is TGTGCCAGCAGCTTATGGGGCCAAGAGACCCAGTACTTC. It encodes CASSLWGQETQYF.

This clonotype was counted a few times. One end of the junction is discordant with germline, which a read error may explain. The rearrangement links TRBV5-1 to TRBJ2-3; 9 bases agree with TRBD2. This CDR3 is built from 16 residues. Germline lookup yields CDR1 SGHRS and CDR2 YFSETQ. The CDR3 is CVSSLISGGTTDTQYF. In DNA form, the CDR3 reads TGCGTCAGCAGCTTGATCAGCGGGGGGACCACAGATACGCAGTATTTT.

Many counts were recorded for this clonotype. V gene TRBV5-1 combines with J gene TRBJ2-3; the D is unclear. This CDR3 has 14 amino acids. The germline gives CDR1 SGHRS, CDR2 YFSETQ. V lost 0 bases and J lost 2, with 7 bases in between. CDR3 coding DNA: TGCGCCAGCAGCTTGGGTACGGACACAGATACGCAGTATTTT. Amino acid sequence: CASSLGTDTDTQYF.

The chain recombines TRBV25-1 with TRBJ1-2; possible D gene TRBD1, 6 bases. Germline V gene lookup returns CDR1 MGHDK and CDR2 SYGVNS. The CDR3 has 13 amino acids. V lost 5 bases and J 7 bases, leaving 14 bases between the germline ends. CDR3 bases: TGTGCCAGCAGTATGGCGACAGGAACTGGCTACACCTTC. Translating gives CASSMATGTGYTF.

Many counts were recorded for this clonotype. The CDR3 sequence is CASSQVYNYGYTF. The CDR3, as DNA: TGTGCCAGCAGCCAAGTCTATAACTATGGCTACACCTTC. The chain joins TRBV4-2 to TRBJ1-2, with D unclear. V was pared by 1 base and J by 1 base, with 4 bases between. Germline values: CDR1 LGHNA, CDR2 YNFKEQ. The CDR3 length is 13 residues.

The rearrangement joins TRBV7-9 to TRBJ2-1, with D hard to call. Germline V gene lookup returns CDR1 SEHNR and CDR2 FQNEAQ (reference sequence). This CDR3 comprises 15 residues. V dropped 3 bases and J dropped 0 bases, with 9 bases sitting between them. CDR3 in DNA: TGTGCCAGCAGCTTCTTGTGGGGCTCCTACAATGAGCAGTTCTTC. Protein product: CASSFLWGSYNEQFF.

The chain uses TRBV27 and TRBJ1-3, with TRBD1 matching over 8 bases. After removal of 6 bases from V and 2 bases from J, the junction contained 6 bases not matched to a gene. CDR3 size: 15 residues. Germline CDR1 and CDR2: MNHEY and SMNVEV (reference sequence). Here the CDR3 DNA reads TGTGCCAGCAGCAACAGGGGGTATCCTGGAAACACCATATATTTT. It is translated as CASSNRGYPGNTIYF.

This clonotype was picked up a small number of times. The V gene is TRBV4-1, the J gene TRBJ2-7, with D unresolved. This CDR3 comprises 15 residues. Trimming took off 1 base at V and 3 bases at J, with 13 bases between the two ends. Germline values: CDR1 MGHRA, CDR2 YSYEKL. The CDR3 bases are TGCGCCAGCAGCCAAGCCACTACGGAGCACTACGAGCAGTACTTC. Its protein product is CASSQATTEHYEQYF.

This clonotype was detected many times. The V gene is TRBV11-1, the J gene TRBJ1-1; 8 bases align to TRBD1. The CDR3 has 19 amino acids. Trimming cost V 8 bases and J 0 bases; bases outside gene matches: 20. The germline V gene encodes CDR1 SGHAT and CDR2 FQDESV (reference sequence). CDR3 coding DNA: TGTGCCAGCTCGGACAGGGTAGAGGGGGTTTGGAGGATGAACACTGAAGCTTTCTTT. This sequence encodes CASSDRVEGVWRMNTEAFF.

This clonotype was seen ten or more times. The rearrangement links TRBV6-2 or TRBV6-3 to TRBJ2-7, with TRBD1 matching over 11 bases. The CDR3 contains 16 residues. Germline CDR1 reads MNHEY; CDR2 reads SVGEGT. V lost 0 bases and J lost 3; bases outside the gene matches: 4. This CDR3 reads CASSYSGTGGLYEQYF. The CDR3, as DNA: TGTGCCAGCAGTTACTCAGGGACAGGGGGTCTCTACGAGCAGTACTTC.

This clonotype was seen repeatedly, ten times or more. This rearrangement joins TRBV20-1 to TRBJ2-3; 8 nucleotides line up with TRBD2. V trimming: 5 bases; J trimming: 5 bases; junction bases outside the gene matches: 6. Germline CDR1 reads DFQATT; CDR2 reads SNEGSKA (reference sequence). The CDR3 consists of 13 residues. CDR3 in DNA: TGCAGTGCTCTAGCGGGTGGGGGAGATACGCAGTATTTT. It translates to CSALAGGGDTQYF.

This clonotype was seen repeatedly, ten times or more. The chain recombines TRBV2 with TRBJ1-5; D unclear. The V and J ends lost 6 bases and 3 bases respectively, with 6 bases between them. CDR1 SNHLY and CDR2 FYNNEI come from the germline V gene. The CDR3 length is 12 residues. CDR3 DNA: TGTGCCAGCAGGCAGAACAATCAGCCCCAGCATTTT. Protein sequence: CASRQNNQPQHF.

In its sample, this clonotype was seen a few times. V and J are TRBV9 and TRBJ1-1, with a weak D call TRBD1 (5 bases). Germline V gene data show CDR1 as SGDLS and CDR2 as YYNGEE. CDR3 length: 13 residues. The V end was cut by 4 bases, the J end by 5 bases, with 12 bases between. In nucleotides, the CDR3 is TGTGCCAGCAGCCCCCCAGGGAAAACTGAAGCTTTCTTT. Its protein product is CASSPPGKTEAFF.

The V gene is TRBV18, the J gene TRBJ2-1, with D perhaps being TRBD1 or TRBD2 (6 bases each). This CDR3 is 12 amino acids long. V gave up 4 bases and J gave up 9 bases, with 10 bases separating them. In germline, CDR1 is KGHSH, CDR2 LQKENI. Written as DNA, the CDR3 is TGTGCCAGCTCACAGGGGGGAAGTGAGCAGTTCTTC. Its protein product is CASSQGGSEQFF. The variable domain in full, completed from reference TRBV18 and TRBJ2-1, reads NAGVMQNPRHLVRRRGQEARLRCSPMKGHSHVYWYRQLPEEGLKFMVYLQKENIIDESGMPKERFSAEFPKEGPSILRIQQVVRGDSAAYFCASSQGGSEQFFGPGTRLTVL.

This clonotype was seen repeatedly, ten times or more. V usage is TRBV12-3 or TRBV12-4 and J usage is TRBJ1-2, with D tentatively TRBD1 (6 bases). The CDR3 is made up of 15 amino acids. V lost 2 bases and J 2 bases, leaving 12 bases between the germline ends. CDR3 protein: CASSLQGRANYGYTF. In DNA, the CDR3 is TGTGCCAGCAGTTTACAGGGGCGGGCAAACTATGGCTACACCTTC.

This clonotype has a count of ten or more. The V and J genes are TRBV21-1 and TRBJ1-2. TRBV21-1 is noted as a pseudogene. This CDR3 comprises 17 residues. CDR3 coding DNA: TGTGCCAGCAGCTTGACGTTGGACGGGTCTTCTAACTATGGCTACACCTTC. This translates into CASSLTLDGSSNYGYTF.

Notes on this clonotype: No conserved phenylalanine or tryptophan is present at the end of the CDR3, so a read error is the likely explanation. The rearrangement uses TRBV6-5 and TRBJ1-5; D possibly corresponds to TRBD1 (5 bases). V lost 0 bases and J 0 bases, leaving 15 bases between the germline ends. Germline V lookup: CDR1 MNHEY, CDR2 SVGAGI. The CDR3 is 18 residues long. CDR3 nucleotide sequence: TGTGCCAGCAGTTACTCGGTACCGATGGGGGGTAGCAATCAGCCCCAGCATTTG. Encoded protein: CASSYSVPMGGSNQPQHL.

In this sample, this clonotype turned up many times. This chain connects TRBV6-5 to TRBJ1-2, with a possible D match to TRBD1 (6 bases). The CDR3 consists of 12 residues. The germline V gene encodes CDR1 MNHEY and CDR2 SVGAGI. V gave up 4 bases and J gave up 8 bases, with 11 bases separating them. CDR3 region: CASSSLQGGYTF. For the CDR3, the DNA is TGTGCCAGCAGTTCCCTACAGGGAGGCTACACCTTC.

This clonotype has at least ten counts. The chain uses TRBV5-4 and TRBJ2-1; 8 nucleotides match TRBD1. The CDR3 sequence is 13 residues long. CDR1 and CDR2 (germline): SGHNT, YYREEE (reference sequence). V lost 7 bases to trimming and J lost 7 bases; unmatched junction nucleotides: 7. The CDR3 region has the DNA TGTGCCAGCTTCGGGACAGGTCTAAATGAGCAGTTCTTC. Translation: CASFGTGLNEQFF.